The clone carrying this T cell receptor (beta chain) was detected only a few times. Primed by a sample-barcoded 5' primer and a J-beta primer mix, a second PCR proceeded for roughly 6 to 12 cycles. Paired-end reads containing CDR3 totaled no fewer than 2.5 million for each sample. Each CDR3 protein is one row after TCRdb ran MiXCR on the 5' RACE reads. The sample records 750,000 or so distinct CDR3 sequences, around 25% being singletons. This sample was included in a study of blood T cells in healthy people across ages. V was pared by 5 bases and J by 0 bases, with 7 bases between. Germline CDR1 and CDR2: SGHVS and FNYEAQ. The CDR3 runs to 14 residues. The same sample was also studied in work on T cells of mothers and their children. Per that study: Addition of sample barcodes and 2-4 random nucleotides occurred through the M1S primer of the second PCR. The study found thymic selection shapes TCR recombination output similarly in related and unrelated pairs.

Sample: blood. The rearrangement joins TRBV7-6 to TRBJ1-4, with unresolved D. This receptor was identified in a boy between 5 and 17 years old in good health. The DNA of the CDR3 is TGTGCCAGCAGCAAACATGCAACTAATGAAAAACTGTTTTTT. It codes for CASSKHATNEKLFF.